This TCR beta chain was sequenced in a study of T-cell memory formation after mild COVID-19. In TCRdb, the 5' RACE reads were re-called with MiXCR into one record per CDR3 protein. There are about half a million distinct CDR3 sequences in the sample; about 20% occur only once, and 10% to 15% lies in the top ten. The V gene lost 4 bases and the J gene lost 4 bases, with 16 bases spanning the gap. The CDR3 consists of 15 residues. Per the germline V gene, CDR1 is SEHNR and CDR2 is FQNEAQ (reference sequence). This chain links TRBV7-9 with TRBJ1-2; weak D call: TRBD1 (5 bases). The sample comprised PBMCs or a T cell subset sorted from them (not recorded which). The clonotype was recovered from an adult woman who had mild COVID-19 (a few samples of this study predate the infection). Cell type and time point are not known. CDR3 protein: CASSSIREEGYGYTF. The CDR3 bases are TGTGCCAGCAGCTCAATCAGGGAAGAGGGCTATGGCTACACCTTC.